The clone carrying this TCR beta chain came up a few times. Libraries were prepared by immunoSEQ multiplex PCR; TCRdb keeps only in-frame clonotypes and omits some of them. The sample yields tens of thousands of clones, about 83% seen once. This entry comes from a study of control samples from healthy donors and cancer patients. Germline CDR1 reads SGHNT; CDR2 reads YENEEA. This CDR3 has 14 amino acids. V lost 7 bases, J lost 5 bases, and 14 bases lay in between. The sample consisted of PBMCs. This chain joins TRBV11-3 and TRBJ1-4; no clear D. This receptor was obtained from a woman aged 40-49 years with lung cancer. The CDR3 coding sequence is TGTGCCAGCAAGCGCGGCGGAGGAAATGAAAAACTGTTTTTT. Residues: CASKRGGGNEKLFF.